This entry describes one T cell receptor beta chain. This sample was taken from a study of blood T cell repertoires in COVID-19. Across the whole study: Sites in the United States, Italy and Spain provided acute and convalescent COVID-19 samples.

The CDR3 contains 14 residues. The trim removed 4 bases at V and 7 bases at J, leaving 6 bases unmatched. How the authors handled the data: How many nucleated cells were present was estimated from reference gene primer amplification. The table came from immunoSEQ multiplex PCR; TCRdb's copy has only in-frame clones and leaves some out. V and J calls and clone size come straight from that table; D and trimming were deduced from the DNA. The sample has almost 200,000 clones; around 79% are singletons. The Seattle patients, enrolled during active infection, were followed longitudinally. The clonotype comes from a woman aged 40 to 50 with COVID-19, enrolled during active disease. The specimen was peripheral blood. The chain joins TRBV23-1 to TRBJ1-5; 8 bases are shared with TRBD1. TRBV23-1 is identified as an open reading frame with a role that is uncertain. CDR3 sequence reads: CASSRGQGGQPQHF. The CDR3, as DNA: TGCGCCAGCAGTCGAGGACAGGGTGGACAGCCCCAGCATTTT.